These 17 T cell receptor beta chains came from one sample sequenced in a study of T cell responses to AZD1222 COVID-19 vaccine. Here immunoSEQ multiplex PCR was the method, and the copy in TCRdb shows in-frame clones only, minus some. The table has about 130,000 clones, 92% seen once. The sample here was peripheral blood, taken on day 0 of AZD1222 vaccination. The source of these receptors is an adult in good health.

This sequence joins TRBV10-3 and TRBJ1-5; the D gene is possibly TRBD1 (6 bases). V gave up 4 bases and J gave up 5 bases, with 9 bases separating them. The CDR3 extends over 13 amino acids. Germline assignment: CDR1 ENHRY and CDR2 SYGVKD. The chain's CDR3 is CAISGGRDQPQHF. The CDR3 nucleotides read TGTGCCATCAGTGGGGGGCGGGATCAGCCCCAGCATTTT.

V is TRBV6-5 and J is TRBJ1-4; the match to TRBD1 covers 9 bases. The germline V gene encodes CDR1 MNHEY and CDR2 SVGAGI. With 5 bases clipped from V and 8 bases from J, the junction kept 9 bases outside the gene matches. The CDR3 extends over 15 amino acids. The CDR3 region is CASSHGQGPREKLFF. The CDR3 region has the DNA TGTGCCAGCAGTCACGGACAGGGGCCAAGGGAAAAACTGTTTTTT.

V usage is TRBV19 and J usage is TRBJ2-5; 7 positions match TRBD2. Germline CDR1 reads LNHDA; CDR2 reads SQIVND (reference sequence). V was pared by 4 bases and J by 5 bases, with 7 bases of the junction left unmatched. This CDR3 region has 14 residues. CDR3: CASSTVRGSETQYF. The CDR3 region has the DNA TGTGCCAGTAGTACCGTGCGGGGGTCCGAGACCCAGTACTTC.

The chain has TRBV5-1 and TRBJ2-3; TRBD2 matches 10 bases. In germline, CDR1 is SGHRS, CDR2 YFSETQ. This CDR3 contains 17 residues. V trimming: 4 bases; J trimming: 6 bases; junction bases outside the gene matches: 14. DNA for the CDR3: TGCGCCAGCAGCCCCCAAGGAGCGGGACTAGCGACCGATACGCAGTATTTT. As protein: CASSPQGAGLATDTQYF. Based on the CDR3 plus reference TRBV5-1 and TRBJ2-3, the full variable domain is KAGVTQTPRYLIKTRGQQVTLSCSPISGHRSVSWYQQTPGQGLQFLFEYFSETQRNKGNFPGRFSGRQFSNSRSEMNVSTLELGDSALYLCASSPQGAGLATDTQYFGPGTRLTVL.

The chain uses TRBV5-1 and TRBJ2-7; 12 bases line up with TRBD2. The V gene end was trimmed by 5 bases and the J gene end by 3 bases; junction bases not matched to a gene: 6. The V gene's germline CDR1 is SGHRS and CDR2 YFSETQ. The length of the CDR3 is 15 residues. CDR3 coding DNA: TGCGCCAGCAGAGGACTAGCGGGGACTATCTACGAGCAGTACTTC. This translates into CASRGLAGTIYEQYF.

The rearrangement uses TRBV27 and TRBJ1-4; D is possibly TRBD1 (5 bases). Germline V gives CDR1 MNHEY, CDR2 SMNVEV (reference sequence). This CDR3 has 14 amino acids. V was clipped by 6 bases and J by 7 bases, with 15 bases between them. CDR3 amino acids: CASRRGGRTEKLFF. The CDR3 nucleotides are TGTGCCAGCAGGCGCGGGGGAAGGACTGAAAAACTGTTTTTT.

The chain uses TRBV27 and TRBJ2-2; D may match TRBD1 or TRBD2 (5 bases each). The germline V gene encodes CDR1 MNHEY and CDR2 SMNVEV (reference sequence). V was cut by 5 bases and J by 0 bases, with 13 bases left in between. This CDR3 comprises 16 residues. The CDR3 region is CASSETGATNTGELFF. CDR3 sequence (DNA): TGTGCCAGCAGTGAAACCGGGGCCACGAACACCGGGGAGCTGTTTTTT.

The table lists this clone with a count of one. The CDR3 sequence is CASSPTRANEKLFF. For the CDR3, the DNA is TGTGCCAGCAGCCCCACAAGGGCCAATGAAAAACTGTTTTTT. This chain uses TRBV7-9 with TRBJ1-4; D is undetermined. V shed 5 bases and J shed 5 bases, with 12 bases lying between them. This CDR3 region has 14 residues. Germline values: CDR1 SEHNR, CDR2 FQNEAQ (reference sequence).

This sequence joins TRBV7-9 and TRBJ2-5, with D tentatively TRBD2 (6 bases). Germline-derived CDR1 and CDR2 are SEHNR and FQNEAQ (reference sequence). CDR3 length: 13 residues. Trimming left V 3 bases short and J 2 bases short, with 7 bases between. The CDR3 DNA follows: TGTGCCAGCAGCTTTAGCGGACAAGAGACCCAGTACTTC. The encoded protein is CASSFSGQETQYF.

This clone appeared a single time. This chain connects TRBV21-1 to TRBJ2-3. TRBV21-1 is a pseudogene locus. The CDR3 runs 19 residues. CDR3 in amino acids: CASSNRRGTGPRMADTQYF. As DNA, the CDR3 is TGTGCCAGCAGCAATCGTCGGGGAACGGGGCCCCGAATGGCAGATACGCAGTATTTT.

The genes are TRBV4-3 and TRBJ2-7; 10 bases align to TRBD1. Germline V gene sequence: CDR1 LGHNA, CDR2 YSLEER. CDR3 size: 17 residues. The J segment lost 1 base and the V segment lost 4 bases, leaving 10 bases of the junction unmatched. Written as DNA, the CDR3 is TGCGCCAGCAGCCTATCCACGACAGGGGGCGCATCCTACGAGCAGTACTTC. This codes for CASSLSTTGGASYEQYF.

The V gene is TRBV15, the J gene TRBJ2-1; 9 nucleotides match TRBD1. Germline V gene data show CDR1 as LNHNV and CDR2 as YYDKDF (reference sequence). The trim removed 0 bases at V and 8 bases at J, leaving 11 bases unmatched. The CDR3 runs to 17 residues. DNA for the CDR3: TGTGCCACCAGCAGAGATCATCCTGGGACAGGGTTCGATGAGCAGTTCTTC. Translated: CATSRDHPGTGFDEQFF.

This chain uses TRBV25-1 with TRBJ1-1; D remains unclear. The length of the CDR3 is 14 residues. V gave up 1 base and J gave up 4 bases, with 10 bases separating them. The germline V gene has CDR1 MGHDK and CDR2 SYGVNS. The CDR3 DNA follows: TGTGCCAGCAGTGAATCCCGCGGTATCACTGAAGCTTTCTTT. Translating gives CASSESRGITEAFF. Combining the CDR3 with reference TRBV25-1 and TRBJ1-1 gives the whole variable domain EADIYQTPRYLVIGTGKKITLECSQTMGHDKMYWYQQDPGMELHLIHYSYGVNSTEKGDLSSESTVSRIRTEHFPLTLESARPSHTSQYLCASSESRGITEAFFGQGTRLTVV.

The V call is TRBV5-1, the J call TRBJ2-3; no clear D. Trimming removed 4 bases at V and 1 base at J, with 10 bases between. The CDR3 totals 14 residues. Germline assignment: CDR1 SGHRS and CDR2 YFSETQ. The CDR3, as DNA: TGCGCCAGCAGCCCTCTCCGGGGCACAGATACGCAGTATTTT. The encoded protein is CASSPLRGTDTQYF.

The rearrangement links TRBV9 to TRBJ2-1; 10 bases are a match to TRBD2. This CDR3 contains 15 residues. V was clipped by 2 bases and J by 6 bases; unmatched bases: 5. The V gene's germline CDR1 is SGDLS and CDR2 YYNGEE. CDR3 in DNA: TGTGCCAGCAGCGTTCTAGCGGGGGTGATCAATGAGCAGTTCTTC. Translated, it gives CASSVLAGVINEQFF.

This sequence joins TRBV6-5 and TRBJ1-5; possible D gene TRBD1, 5 bases. The V gene lost 6 bases and the J gene lost 0 bases, with 12 bases spanning the gap. From germline, CDR1 is MNHEY and CDR2 SVGAGI. The CDR3 is 15 residues long. CDR3 region: CASSRGAVSNQPQHF. The CDR3 DNA reads as TGTGCCAGCAGCCGAGGGGCGGTTAGCAATCAGCCCCAGCATTTT.

The chain has TRBV7-8 and TRBJ1-4, with D hard to call. Per germline, CDR1 SGHVS and CDR2 FQNEAQ. The CDR3 totals 12 residues. The V and J ends lost 10 bases and 8 bases respectively, with 14 bases between them. As DNA, the CDR3 is TGTGCCACCAGGAGCTTGGGGGAAAAACTGTTTTTT. Translated, it gives CATRSLGEKLFF.